Each of the 10 T cell receptor beta chains below was sequenced from the same sample in a study of spatial heterogeneity in lung cancer. Each CDR3 protein gets one entry after TCRdb re-called the 5' RACE reads with MiXCR. The table shows 50,000 or so distinct CDR3 sequences, with 7.6% occurring only once. Specified time point: sample taken at primary tumor resection. Tumor, nontumor lung or frozen PBMC supplied whole RNA that was sequenced unsorted. The sequenced sample was PBMCs, obtained at surgery. These receptors were obtained from a female donor with early-stage non-small cell lung cancer.

This clonotype appeared a few times. The chain has TRBV10-3 and TRBJ2-1, with a weak D call TRBD2 (5 bases). This CDR3 has 12 residues. Germline values: CDR1 ENHRY, CDR2 SYGVKD. Trimming removed 5 bases at V and 7 bases at J, with 9 bases between. CDR3 nucleotide sequence: TGTGCCATCAGTAAAGGCGGGAATGAGCAGTTCTTC. As protein: CAISKGGNEQFF.

This clonotype has only a few counts. The V call is TRBV6-1, the J call TRBJ2-7; the D gene could be TRBD1 or TRBD2 (5 bases each). CDR3 length equals 15 residues. Germline CDR1 and CDR2: MNHNS and SASEGT. The V end lost 2 bases, the J end lost 0 bases, and 11 bases lay between the germline ends. The CDR3 sequence: CASSERWGSSYEQYF. The CDR3 DNA reads as TGTGCCAGCAGTGAAAGGTGGGGGAGCTCCTACGAGCAGTACTTC.

This clonotype is categorized as medium-sized. The chain employs TRBV20-1 and TRBJ2-1; 7 nucleotides match TRBD2. V gave up 1 base and J gave up 5 bases; unmatched junction bases: 11. Germline V gene data show CDR1 as DFQATT and CDR2 as SNEGSKA (reference sequence). The CDR3 spans 16 residues. This CDR3 is CSARVGNGGYDNEQFF. The CDR3 bases are TGCAGTGCTAGAGTGGGTAACGGGGGGTACGACAATGAGCAGTTCTTC.

The V and J genes are TRBV20-1 and TRBJ2-2, with TRBD1 as a possible D gene (6 bases). Germline V gene sequence: CDR1 DFQATT, CDR2 SNEGSKA (reference sequence). This CDR3 region has 18 residues. V lost 0 bases to trimming and J lost 2 bases, with 19 bases between them. In DNA, the CDR3 is TGCAGTGCTAGAGATGGACAGTTCAGGTCCGCAAACACCGGGGAGCTGTTTTTT. Translated, it gives CSARDGQFRSANTGELFF.

The chain is built from TRBV2 and TRBJ1-6, with TRBD1 identical over 11 bases. The germline V gene encodes CDR1 SNHLY and CDR2 FYNNEI. This CDR3 has 14 amino acids. The junction had 2 bases not matched to a gene; V was cut back by 5 bases and J by 8 bases. CDR3 bases: TGTGCCAGCAGTCGGGACAGGGGGTATTCACCCCTCCACTTT. The encoded protein is CASSRDRGYSPLHF.

This chain connects TRBV7-3 to TRBJ2-5; maybe TRBD2 (5 bases). Germline CDR1 SGHTA, CDR2 FQGTGA. Trimming pared 5 bases from V and 2 bases from J, leaving 12 bases between. There are 14 residues in the CDR3. The DNA of the CDR3 is TGTGCCAGCAGCCCGACGGGGTTTCAAGAGACCCAGTACTTC. This translates into CASSPTGFQETQYF.

This clonotype was counted between two and nine times. The gene calls are TRBV20-1 and TRBJ2-2, with D tentatively TRBD1 or TRBD2 (6 bases each). V was trimmed by 3 bases and J by 7 bases, leaving 18 bases between them. This CDR3 has 15 residues. CDR1 DFQATT and CDR2 SNEGSKA come from the germline V gene (reference sequence). The CDR3 reads CSASSGAGSFGELFF. CDR3 sequence (DNA): TGCAGTGCTAGCTCGGGGGCCGGGTCGTTCGGGGAGCTGTTTTTT.

The V gene is TRBV13, the J gene TRBJ2-7; TRBD1 matches 7 bases. With 4 bases clipped from V and 9 bases from J, the junction kept 15 bases outside the gene matches. This CDR3 has 15 residues. The germline V gene encodes CDR1 PRHDT and CDR2 FYEKMQ (reference sequence). Here the CDR3 reads CASSSPGQNFLRQYF. The CDR3, as DNA: TGTGCCAGCAGCTCTCCGGGACAGAACTTCCTAAGGCAGTACTTC. The full variable domain, its missing parts supplied by reference TRBV13 and TRBJ2-7, is AAGVIQSPRHLIKEKRETATLKCYPIPRHDTVYWYQQGPGQDPQFLISFYEKMQSDKGSIPDRFSAQQFSDYHSELNMSSLELGDSALYFCASSSPGQNFLRQYFGPGTRLTVT.

This clonotype was recorded a few times. The chain's CDR3 is CATLDGQGLPSTEAFF. CDR3 in DNA: TGTGCCACCCTGGATGGGCAGGGACTACCTTCCACTGAAGCTTTCTTT. V gene TRBV6-2 or TRBV6-3 combines with J gene TRBJ1-1; the D gene is possibly TRBD1 (5 bases). Trimming cost V 10 bases and J 4 bases, with 25 bases left between them. The CDR3 consists of 16 residues. The germline CDR1 and CDR2 sequences are MNHEY and SVGEGT.

At least ten counts were recorded for this clonotype. The V gene is TRBV20-1, the J gene TRBJ1-2; no definite D call. V was pared by 3 bases and J by 6 bases, with 17 bases between. Per the germline V gene, CDR1 is DFQATT and CDR2 is SNEGSKA (reference sequence). The CDR3 length is 14 residues. CDR3 region: CSASQIIGGDGYTF. CDR3 in DNA: TGCAGTGCTAGCCAAATTATAGGCGGCGATGGCTACACCTTC.